One sample yielded the 2 T cell receptor beta chains listed below, sequenced in a study of T cells after yellow fever vaccination. TCRdb re-analysed the 5' RACE reads in MiXCR, keeping a single row per CDR3 protein. The data hold hundreds of thousands of distinct CDR3 sequences, with about 8.3% observed a single time. The sample was PBMCs, taken 45 days after the first yellow fever vaccination. These receptors came from a man younger than 35 who received the YFV17D yellow fever vaccine.

The chain joins TRBV5-1 to TRBJ1-2; TRBD1 is a possible D gene (5 bases). This CDR3 contains 13 residues. Trimming left V 0 bases short and J 8 bases short, with 11 bases between. CDR1 and CDR2 (germline): SGHRS, YFSETQ. CDR3 in amino acids: CASSLGQGSGYTF. CDR3 DNA: TGCGCCAGCAGCTTGGGGCAGGGTAGCGGCTACACCTTC.

To note about this clonotype: An end of the junction does not agree with germline; a read error may underlie this. The CDR3 DNA reads as TGTGCCAGCAGTTTGGACTTAGGGACAGCCATCGGCTACACCTTC. It yields the protein CASSLDLGTAIGYTF. The chain carries TRBV5-6 and TRBJ1-2; 7 bases line up with TRBD1. The germline gives CDR1 SGHDT, CDR2 YYEEEE. This CDR3 has 15 residues.